Following are 8 T cell receptor beta chains from one sample sequenced in a study of T cells in women clearing cervical HPV infection. Some clones are missing from TCRdb's copy, which holds only in-frame ones; the method was immunoSEQ multiplex PCR. The listing records roughly 21,000 clones. The sequenced sample consisted of blood buffy coat. The receptors derive from a woman between 18 and 75 years old with a cervical HPV16 infection that either progressed to CIN3+ or cleared (not recorded which).

Concerning this clone itself: The read is 3 residues too short to cover the CDR3 end, so that end is filled in from the germline J gene. The chain joins TRBV13 to TRBJ2-1, with TRBD2 matching over 9 bases. CDR3 length: 15 residues. Per the germline V gene, CDR1 is PRHDT and CDR2 is FYEKMQ (reference sequence). Unmatched junction bases numbered 8, after V lost 5 bases and J lost 6 bases. CDR3 region: CASSPGGSGSNEQFF. The part of the CDR3 DNA that was read is TGTGCCAGCAGCCCCGGCGGTAGCGGGAGCAATGAG. Supplemented by reference TRBV13 and TRBJ2-1, the full variable domain reads AAGVIQSPRHLIKEKRETATLKCYPIPRHDTVYWYQQGPGQDPQFLISFYEKMQSDKGSIPDRFSAQQFSDYHSELNMSSLELGDSALYFCASSPGGSGSNEQFFGPGTRLTVL.

On this clone itself: Coverage ceases 3 residues before the CDR3 finishes, and the germline J gene fills in the end. This sequence joins TRBV5-1 and TRBJ1-3; D might be TRBD1 (6 bases). CDR1 and CDR2 from the germline V gene are SGHRS and YFSETQ. This CDR3 comprises 15 residues. The V end was cut by 1 base, the J end by 0 bases, with 8 bases between. The CDR3 protein is CASSLQGSSGNTIYF. The DNA read from the CDR3 is TGCGCCAGCAGCTTGCAGGGGAGCTCTGGAAACACC.

For this clone: With the read ending 3 residues before the CDR3 end, the germline J gene is used to fill in that end. The chain is built from TRBV7-2 and TRBJ2-7, with 14 nucleotides matching TRBD2. Germline assignment: CDR1 SGHTA and CDR2 FQGNSA. The CDR3 is 15 residues long. Trimming cost V 4 bases and J 6 bases; bases outside gene matches: 5. CDR3 region: CASSYGLAGGTEQYF. The part of the CDR3 DNA that was read is TGTGCCAGCAGCTACGGACTAGCGGGAGGTACCGAG.

Turning to this clone: The read falls 3 residues short of the CDR3 end, and the missing part is taken from the germline J gene. The chain has TRBV20-1 and TRBJ2-7; D ambiguous. With 0 bases removed from V and 4 bases from J, the gap between germline ends came to 16 bases. CDR3 length equals 15 residues. Per germline, CDR1 DFQATT and CDR2 SNEGSKA (reference sequence). The covered CDR3 bases are TGCAGTGCTAGAGATCGAGTCGGTCAGGCGTACGAG. It is translated as CSARDRVGQAYE. The whole CDR3 sequence reads CSARDRVGQAYEQYF.

As concerns this clone: The read terminates 3 residues ahead of where the CDR3 ends, so the germline J gene completes it. The J gene is TRBJ2-5, the V gene TRBV20-1, with 8 bases that match TRBD2. This CDR3 has 17 amino acids. Unmatched junction bases numbered 15, after V lost 1 base and J lost 5 bases. Germline CDR1 and CDR2: DFQATT and SNEGSKA (reference sequence). Partial CDR3 DNA: TGCAGTGCTAGAGGAGGTAGCGGGAAAATGATATGGGAGACC. Translation gives CSARGGSGKMIWET. In full, the CDR3 reads CSARGGSGKMIWETQYF.

On this clone: The read finishes 3 residues shy of the CDR3 end, and the germline J gene is used to complete it. The rearrangement links TRBV19 to TRBJ2-7; 7 bases match TRBD2. Trimming removed 0 bases from V and 0 bases from J; junction bases left unmatched: 2. CDR1 and CDR2 (germline): LNHDA, SQIVND (reference sequence). The CDR3 contains 15 residues. The CDR3 sequence: CASSIDRGSSYEQYF. The CDR3 bases that were read are TGTGCCAGTAGTATAGATCGCGGGAGCTCCTACGAG.

About this clone itself: Read coverage stops 3 residues before the CDR3 terminus; the germline J gene supplies the remainder. The V gene is TRBV7-2, the J gene TRBJ2-7; a possible D gene is TRBD2 (6 bases). Germline V gives CDR1 SGHTA, CDR2 FQGNSA. V gave up 4 bases and J gave up 4 bases, with 17 bases separating them. This CDR3 is 15 amino acids long. The CDR3 sequence is CASSSTGGLRYEQYF. The covered CDR3 bases are TGTGCCAGCAGCTCCACAGGAGGACTAAGATACGAG.

Points on this clone: The missing CDR3 end, 3 residues past where the read stops, is filled in from the germline J gene. The chain couples TRBV5-1 to TRBJ1-2; D is possibly TRBD1 (5 bases). Trimming pared 0 bases from V and 6 bases from J, leaving 9 bases between. The CDR3 totals 13 residues. Germline lookup yields CDR1 SGHRS and CDR2 YFSETQ. The sequenced CDR3 bases are TGCGCCAGCAGCTTGGCGGGGGGGGATGGC. This gives the protein CASSLAGGDG. The complete CDR3 sequence is CASSLAGGDGYTF.